The present T cell receptor (beta chain) was sequenced within a study of T-cell reconstitution after alpha-beta-depleted transplantation in children. Germline CDR1 and CDR2: SGDLS and YYNGEE. The CDR3 covers 13 residues. The J segment lost 6 bases and the V segment lost 4 bases, leaving 2 bases of the junction unmatched. Molecular barcoding with unique molecular identifiers was used for the TCRbeta library. Each CDR3 protein gets one entry after TCRdb re-called the PCR reads with MiXCR. Of roughly 500,000 distinct CDR3 sequences listed, around 13% are singletons. There are many counts of this clonotype.

Sequencing used PBMCs from the stem cell graft donor, obtained from the stem cell graft. The gene calls are TRBV9 and TRBJ2-1; 9 bases are a match to TRBD2. The origin of this receptor is a human donor who donated a stem cell graft to a child with combined immunodeficiency. In DNA, the CDR3 is TGTGCCAGCAGCCCGGGACTAGCCAATGAGCAGTTCTTC. This encodes CASSPGLANEQFF. The whole variable domain, filled in from reference TRBV9 and TRBJ2-1, reads DSGVTQTPKHLITATGQRVTLRCSPRSGDLSVYWYQQSLDQGLQFLIQYYNGEERAKGNILERFSAQQFPDLHSELNLSSLELGDSALYFCASSPGLANEQFFGPGTRLTVL.